A selection of T cell receptor beta chains follows, all from one sample in a study of T cells in localized non-small cell lung cancer. Assay: immunoSEQ multiplex PCR; the TCRdb copy retains only in-frame clones and omits some. The repertoire holds 1,500 to 2,000 clones, with 24% as singletons. Sample: normal lung tissue next to the tumor, taken before any cancer treatment. These receptors all come from a female donor of 60 years or more with stage I lung adenocarcinoma. CDR3s include the opening cysteine and the closing phenylalanine or tryptophan. Fields, in order: J gene, V gene, clone size, D gene, CDR3 DNA, CDR3 protein. The D gene is left open where the match is weak. Rows give clone size only sometimes, using once, few, many, or a class for an expanded clone.

J: TRBJ2-1
V: TRBV30
size: .
D: .
DNA: TGTGCCTGGAGTGTTGGGGGATGGGAGCAGTTCTTC
CDR3: CAWSVGGWEQFF

J: TRBJ2-5
V: TRBV7-7
size: .
D: .
DNA: TGTGCCAGCAGCTTGTCGGCGGGGCAAGAGACCCAGTACTTC
CDR3: CASSLSAGQETQYF

J: TRBJ2-1
V: TRBV9
size: few
D: TRBD2
DNA: TGTGCCAGCAGCGTACGGACTAGCGGATACAATGAGCAGTTCTTC
CDR3: CASSVRTSGYNEQFF

J: TRBJ1-6
V: TRBV11-3
size: few
D: .
DNA: TGTGCCAGCAGCTTCGGTTCTGGGACGGCAAATTCACCCCTCCACTTT
CDR3: CASSFGSGTANSPLHF

J: TRBJ1-5
V: TRBV11-3
size: .
D: TRBD1
DNA: TGTGCCAGCGCAGCGGGGACAGGGGCCAATCAGCCCCAGCATTTT
CDR3: CASAAGTGANQPQHF

J: TRBJ2-1
V: TRBV29-1
size: .
D: TRBD1
DNA: TGCAGCGTTGATTGGGACAGGGGCCTATTGGGGGAGCAGTTCTTC
CDR3: CSVDWDRGLLGEQFF

J: TRBJ2-7
V: TRBV11-3
size: few
D: TRBD2
DNA: TGTGCCAGCAGCTACCTGGGACTAGCGAAGACCTACGAGCAGTACTTC
CDR3: CASSYLGLAKTYEQYF

J: TRBJ1-5
V: TRBV15
size: .
D: .
DNA: TGTGCCACCAGCAAGAGGGGACAAAATAGCAATCAGCCCCAGCATTTT
CDR3: CATSKRGQNSNQPQHF

J: TRBJ1-4
V: TRBV10-3
size: .
D: TRBD1
DNA: TGTGCCATCAGTGAGTCGACGGGACAGGGGAGAGAAAAACTGTTTTTT
CDR3: CAISESTGQGREKLFF

J: TRBJ2-5
V: TRBV6-8
size: medium-sized
D: .
DNA: TGTGCCAGCAGTTCAAAGGGAACAAAACAAGAGACCCAGTACTTC
CDR3: CASSSKGTKQETQYF

J: TRBJ2-7
V: TRBV30
size: .
D: .
DNA: TGTGCCTGGAGTGTAGGGGTCAGCTCCTACGAGCAGTACTTC
CDR3: CAWSVGVSSYEQYF

J: TRBJ2-3
V: TRBV11-3
size: .
D: .
DNA: TGTGCCAGCAGCTTAACCCAGGGGATAACAGATACGCAGTATTTT
CDR3: CASSLTQGITDTQYF

J: TRBJ2-3
V: TRBV11-3
size: .
D: .
DNA: TGTGCCAGCAGCTTGCGGGATCCGAAAGATACGCAGTATTTT
CDR3: CASSLRDPKDTQYF

J: TRBJ1-1
V: TRBV7-1
size: few
D: .
DNA: TGTGCCAGCAGCGACAGGTTGAACACTGAAGCTTTCTTT
CDR3: CASSDRLNTEAFF

J: TRBJ1-5
V: TRBV15
size: .
D: .
DNA: TGTGCCACCAGCAGTCAAATTGGGGGTATACAGCCCCAGCATTTT
CDR3: CATSSQIGGIQPQHF

J: TRBJ1-5
V: TRBV6-8
size: few
D: .
DNA: TGTGCCAGTCTGGGGGGTAGCAATCAGCCCCAGCATTTT
CDR3: CASLGGSNQPQHF

J: TRBJ1-5
V: TRBV19
size: .
D: TRBD1
DNA: TGTGCCAGTAGTACCGGGACAGCTAGCAATCAGCCCCAGCATTTT
CDR3: CASSTGTASNQPQHF

J: TRBJ2-3
V: TRBV23-1
size: .
D: TRBD1
DNA: TGCGCCAGCAAGCCGGGACAGGGCGGGACAGATACGCAGTATTTT
CDR3: CASKPGQGGTDTQYF

J: TRBJ2-5
V: TRBV30
size: .
D: .
DNA: TGTGCCTGGAGTGTACGGGCAGGGAACTTGGAGACCCAGTACTTC
CDR3: CAWSVRAGNLETQYF

J: TRBJ2-5
V: TRBV11-3
size: medium-sized
D: TRBD1
DNA: TGTGCCAGCAGCCTCGGACAGGGACAAGAGACCCAGTACTTC
CDR3: CASSLGQGQETQYF

J: TRBJ1-1
V: TRBV5-1
size: .
D: .
DNA: TGCGCCAGCAGCACAGAATCCGGGACCCTGAACACTGAAGCTTTCTTT
CDR3: CASSTESGTLNTEAFF

J: TRBJ1-2
V: TRBV11-3
size: large
D: .
DNA: TGTGCCAGCAGCTTCGGGAGAAGGGACTATGGCTACACCTTC
CDR3: CASSFGRRDYGYTF

J: TRBJ1-3
V: TRBV11-3
size: few
D: .
DNA: TGTGCCAGCAGCTTAGATCTTGGCAGGGTATACGGAAACACCATATATTTT
CDR3: CASSLDLGRVYGNTIYF

J: TRBJ2-1
V: TRBV6-8
size: .
D: .
DNA: TGTGCCAGCGGGCTCAGAGGTGGCGAGCAGTTCTTC
CDR3: CASGLRGGEQFF

J: TRBJ1-5
V: TRBV9
size: few
D: .
DNA: TGTGCCAGCAGTTGGGCCACTAATCAGCCCCAGCATTTT
CDR3: CASSWATNQPQHF

J: TRBJ1-1
V: TRBV19
size: few
D: .
DNA: TGTGCCAGTTTGGGAGGGGCCTTGAACACTGAAGCTTTCTTT
CDR3: CASLGGALNTEAFF

J: TRBJ2-5
V: TRBV18
size: .
D: TRBD1
DNA: TGTGCCAGCTCACTCACAGGGGGCCGGGCGGAGACCCAGTACTTC
CDR3: CASSLTGGRAETQYF

J: TRBJ1-3
V: TRBV19
size: .
D: .
DNA: TGTGCCAGTAGTAGGTGGCAGTCTGACCCCATATATTTT
CDR3: CASSRWQSDPIYF

J: TRBJ2-7
V: TRBV14
size: .
D: .
DNA: TGTGCCAGCAGCGGTTACGGGGAATCGCCCTACGAGCAGTACTTC
CDR3: CASSGYGESPYEQYF

J: TRBJ1-3
V: TRBV6-8
size: .
D: .
DNA: TGTGCCAGCAGCCGGCGGGACACTGGAAACACCATATATTTT
CDR3: CASSRRDTGNTIYF

J: TRBJ2-1
V: TRBV11-3
size: .
D: TRBD2
DNA: TGTGCCAGCAGTCAATGGACTAGCGGGAATGAGCAGTTCTTC
CDR3: CASSQWTSGNEQFF

J: TRBJ1-1
V: TRBV9
size: .
D: .
DNA: TGTGCCTCCCGGCGGGGTCTGGACACTGAAGCTTTCTTT
CDR3: CASRRGLDTEAFF

J: TRBJ2-7
V: TRBV18
size: .
D: .
DNA: TGTGCCAGCTCACCATTGGGGCAGGGCCAACACGAGCAGTACTTC
CDR3: CASSPLGQGQHEQYF

J: TRBJ1-2
V: TRBV4-1
size: .
D: .
DNA: TGCGCCAGCAGCCAAGGGGGGAGTCGAGGGGACTATGGCTACACCTTC
CDR3: CASSQGGSRGDYGYTF

J: TRBJ2-2
V: TRBV9
size: few
D: .
DNA: TGTGCCAGCAGCGTAGAGCCTTTACCCCACGGGGAGCTGTTTTTT
CDR3: CASSVEPLPHGELFF

J: TRBJ2-1
V: TRBV11-3
size: medium-sized
D: TRBD2
DNA: TGTGCCAGCAGCCCCGCCCCTTTAGCGGGAGTAGATGAGCAGTTCTTC
CDR3: CASSPAPLAGVDEQFF

J: TRBJ2-2
V: TRBV15
size: few
D: .
DNA: TGTGCCACCAGCAAAGCCGGGACCGGCGGGGAGCTGTTTTTT
CDR3: CATSKAGTGGELFF

J: TRBJ1-2
V: TRBV29-1
size: .
D: .
DNA: TGCAGCGTTGAAGACCAAGGGGTAGTAAACTATGGCTACACCTTC
CDR3: CSVEDQGVVNYGYTF

J: TRBJ1-1
V: TRBV11-3
size: few
D: .
DNA: TGTGCCAGCAGCTTGCGGGGGCTCCTAAACACTGAAGCTTTCTTT
CDR3: CASSLRGLLNTEAFF

J: TRBJ2-7
V: TRBV11-3
size: few
D: .
DNA: TGTGCCAGCCCGAAACCGGGACAACGCTACGAGCAGTACTTC
CDR3: CASPKPGQRYEQYF

J: TRBJ2-7
V: TRBV7-2
size: few
D: TRBD1
DNA: TGTGCCAGCACCCACGGTGCCCGGGACAGATACTCGAGCTCCTACGAGCAGTACTTC
CDR3: CASTHGARDRYSSSYEQYF